This is a list of T cell receptor beta chains from one sample in a study of T-cell reconstitution after alpha-beta-depleted transplantation in children. Each CDR3 protein is one row after TCRdb ran MiXCR on the PCR reads. The sample includes approximately 350,000 distinct CDR3 sequences, approximately 12% seen only once; the top ten take 4.3%. Sequenced here: PBMCs, sampled from the stem cell graft. These TCRs come from a human donor who donated a stem cell graft to a child with Fanconi anemia. The CDR3 runs from the conserved cysteine through the conserved F or W. Fields, in order: J gene, clone size, D gene, V gene, CDR3 DNA, CDR3 protein. A D gene is named only where the DNA matches it firmly. Some rows mark clone size as missing; the rest say once, few, many or name a class of expanded clone.

j_call: TRBJ1-1
clone_size: few
d_call: TRBD1
v_call: TRBV19
cdr3_nt: TGTGCCAGTAGTATCCCCCGGGACAGGGGGTTCGTCGGAGCTTTCTTT
cdr3_aa: CASSIPRDRGFVGAFF

j_call: TRBJ2-1
clone_size: .
d_call: TRBD2
v_call: TRBV10-2
cdr3_nt: TGCGCCAGCAGTGAGATTAGCGGGGGGGTCACCTACAATGAGCAGTTCTTC
cdr3_aa: CASSEISGGVTYNEQFF

j_call: TRBJ2-5
clone_size: .
d_call: .
v_call: TRBV20-1
cdr3_nt: TGCAGTGCTAGAGGTCAAGCACTGGCAGGGGAGACCCAGTACTTC
cdr3_aa: CSARGQALAGETQYF

j_call: TRBJ2-3
clone_size: few
d_call: .
v_call: TRBV7-2
cdr3_nt: TGTGCCAGCAGCTTAGGAAGAATTGGGGCGTCAGATACGCAGTATTTT
cdr3_aa: CASSLGRIGASDTQYF

j_call: TRBJ2-1
clone_size: .
d_call: .
v_call: TRBV29-1
cdr3_nt: TGCAGCGTTCTAGGACTATCCGAGGGGGTAGGGCACAATGAGCAGTTCTTC
cdr3_aa: CSVLGLSEGVGHNEQFF

j_call: TRBJ2-7
clone_size: few
d_call: .
v_call: TRBV6-2/TRBV6-3
cdr3_nt: TGTGCCAGCAGCTTCTGGACAGGGAGGGACGAGCAGTACTTC
cdr3_aa: CASSFWTGRDEQYF

j_call: TRBJ1-4
clone_size: few
d_call: .
v_call: TRBV15
cdr3_nt: TGTGCCACGAGCGACCGGGCAACTAATGAAAAACTGTTTTTT
cdr3_aa: CATSDRATNEKLFF

j_call: TRBJ2-2
clone_size: .
d_call: .
v_call: TRBV7-2
cdr3_nt: TGTGCCAGCAGCACTAATCAGGGCTACCAGGAGCTGTTTTTT
cdr3_aa: CASSTNQGYQELFF

j_call: TRBJ2-1
clone_size: many
d_call: .
v_call: TRBV12-3/TRBV12-4
cdr3_nt: TGTGCCAGCACCGTTAAGGGAGATGAGCAGTTCTTC
cdr3_aa: CASTVKGDEQFF

j_call: TRBJ1-4
clone_size: few
d_call: TRBD1
v_call: TRBV5-5
cdr3_nt: TGTGCCAGCAGCTTGAATACAGGGGGGGAACTGTTTTTT
cdr3_aa: CASSLNTGGELFF

j_call: TRBJ2-2
clone_size: .
d_call: TRBD1
v_call: TRBV12-3/TRBV12-4
cdr3_nt: TGTGCCAGCAGTTCCGGGACAGGGCACGGGGAGCTGTTTTTT
cdr3_aa: CASSSGTGHGELFF

j_call: TRBJ1-2
clone_size: many
d_call: TRBD1
v_call: TRBV7-2
cdr3_nt: TGTGCCAGCAGCCACAGGGGCTCCTATGGCTACACCTTC
cdr3_aa: CASSHRGSYGYTF

j_call: TRBJ1-4
clone_size: many
d_call: .
v_call: TRBV4-3
cdr3_nt: TGCGCCAGCAGCCTAACCTTCCAGGGGAATAATGAAAAACTGTTTTTT
cdr3_aa: CASSLTFQGNNEKLFF

j_call: TRBJ1-1
clone_size: .
d_call: TRBD1
v_call: TRBV10-3
cdr3_nt: TGTGCCATCGCCGGGACAGGGGACACTGAAGCTTTCTTT
cdr3_aa: CAIAGTGDTEAFF

j_call: TRBJ1-6
clone_size: few
d_call: .
v_call: TRBV3-1
cdr3_nt: TGTGCCAGCAGCCAAGGTCGTGGACCCCTCCACTTT
cdr3_aa: CASSQGRGPLHF

j_call: TRBJ1-5
clone_size: few
d_call: .
v_call: TRBV3-1
cdr3_nt: TGTGCCAGCAGCCAAGCCCCAGGGTATCAGCCCCAGCATTTT
cdr3_aa: CASSQAPGYQPQHF

j_call: TRBJ2-3
clone_size: .
d_call: .
v_call: TRBV12-3/TRBV12-4
cdr3_nt: TGTGCCAGCAGTTTCCGCAGGGGGGGTACGCAGTATTTT
cdr3_aa: CASSFRRGGTQYF